These 8 T cell receptor beta chains share one sample of origin, sequenced in a study of T cells in women clearing cervical HPV infection. The protocol was immunoSEQ multiplex PCR, while the TCRdb copy is restricted to in-frame clones and leaves out a portion. Recorded here are approximately 20,000 clones; the top ten clones represent roughly 3.2%. Sequencing used blood buffy coat. The receptors stem from a woman aged 18-69 years with a cervical HPV16 infection that either progressed to CIN3+ or cleared (not recorded which).

A word on this clone: The read terminates 3 residues ahead of where the CDR3 ends, so the germline J gene completes it. This sequence joins TRBV6-2 or TRBV6-3 and TRBJ1-2, with TRBD1 as a possible D gene (5 bases). CDR3 size: 13 residues. Germline CDR1 reads MNHEY; CDR2 reads SVGEGT. The V and J ends lost 5 bases and 5 bases respectively, with 12 bases between them. CDR3 in amino acids: CASSPGTVYGYTF. Partial CDR3 DNA: TGTGCCAGCAGTCCCGGGACTGTGTATGGC.

A word on this clone: The read is 3 residues too short to cover the CDR3 end, so that end is filled in from the germline J gene. This chain links TRBV7-9 with TRBJ2-1, with TRBD1 as a possible D gene (8 bases). The germline V gene has CDR1 SEHNR and CDR2 FQNEAQ (reference sequence). V was shortened by 5 bases and J by 3 bases, with 14 bases between the two germline ends. The CDR3 totals 15 residues. CDR3 loop: CASSERDRIYNEQFF. The sequenced CDR3 bases are TGTGCCAGCAGCGAGCGGGACAGGATCTACAATGAG. The full variable domain, completed using reference TRBV7-9 and TRBJ2-1, is DTGVSQNPRHKITKRGQNVTFRCDPISEHNRLYWYRQTLGQGPEFLTYFQNEAQLEKSRLLSDRFSAERPKGSFSTLEIQRTEQGDSAMYLCASSERDRIYNEQFFGPGTRLTVL.

A note on this clone: Sequencing ends 3 residues short of the CDR3 end; the germline J gene provides the rest. The rearrangement uses TRBV20-1 and TRBJ1-1, with D unclear. The germline V gene has CDR1 DFQATT and CDR2 SNEGSKA (reference sequence). Trimming left V 1 base short and J 3 bases short, with 15 bases between. The CDR3 is 15 amino acids. The CDR3 loop is CSARVSRQRDTEAFF. CDR3 DNA (partial): TGCAGTGCTAGAGTGTCAAGGCAACGGGACACTGAA.

The DNA read from the CDR3 is TGCAGCGCTCTACTTCAGGGGGCGCTTTCTTCTGGGGCCAACGTC. Translating gives CSALLQGALSSGANV. The whole CDR3 protein reads CSALLQGALSSGANVLTF. The J gene is TRBJ2-6, the V gene TRBV29-1; 8 bases line up with TRBD1. The sequence runs out 3 residues before the end of the CDR3; the remainder is reconstructed from the germline J gene. The CDR3 sequence is 18 residues long. CDR1 SQVTM and CDR2 ANQGSEA come from the germline V gene. V lost 7 bases to trimming and J lost 1 base; unmatched junction nucleotides: 15. The full variable domain, rest sourced from reference TRBV29-1 and TRBJ2-6, is SAVISQKPSRDICQRGTSLTIQCQVDSQVTMMFWYRQQPGQSLTLIATANQGSEATYESGFVIDKFPISRPNLTFSTLTVSNMSPEDSSIYLCSALLQGALSSGANVLTFGAGSRLTVL.

To note about this clone: Read data end 3 residues before the CDR3 end; the end is taken from the germline J gene. This chain connects TRBV4-1 to TRBJ2-5; a possible D gene is TRBD1 (6 bases). The germline gives CDR1 MGHRA, CDR2 YSYEKL. Trimming cost V 4 bases and J 1 base, with 7 bases left between them. This CDR3 contains 13 residues. CDR3 amino acids: CASSRGPQETQYF. CDR3 DNA (partial): TGCGCCAGCAGCCGGGGGCCCCAAGAGACC.

In the case of this clone: The DNA ends 3 residues before the CDR3 does, and the rest of the CDR3 is filled in from the germline J gene. This chain uses TRBV10-3 with TRBJ2-7, with a possible D match to TRBD1 (6 bases). Per germline, CDR1 ENHRY and CDR2 SYGVKD. The ends were cut back, 4 bases at V and 6 bases at J, with 16 bases in the middle. The CDR3 loop spans 14 amino acids. The part of the CDR3 DNA that was read is TGTGCCATCAGTGCGAACGGCCAGGGGTCCGAG. Protein product: CAISANGQGSE. Given in full, the CDR3 is CAISANGQGSEQYF.

The sequenced part of the CDR3 DNA is TGCGCCAGCAGCTTTGGGGCTAGCGGGGGGGAG. This gives the protein CASSFGASGGE. The full CDR3 sequence reads CASSFGASGGELFF. V is TRBV4-1 and J is TRBJ2-2; 8 bases align to TRBD2. The read ends 3 residues before the CDR3 terminus; that terminus is restored from the germline J gene. Germline V gives CDR1 MGHRA, CDR2 YSYEKL. CDR3 length: 14 amino acids. The J segment lost 8 bases and the V segment lost 5 bases, leaving 7 bases of the junction unmatched.

Comment on this clone: The DNA ends 3 residues before the CDR3 does, and the rest of the CDR3 is filled in from the germline J gene. The chain combines TRBV20-1 with TRBJ1-2; D gene unclear. V was clipped by 3 bases and J by 5 bases, with 10 bases between them. The CDR3 runs 12 residues. The germline CDR1 and CDR2 sequences are DFQATT and SNEGSKA (reference sequence). The covered CDR3 bases are TGCAGTGCTAGGGATTTGCGGTATGGC. Its translation is CSARDLRYG. The complete CDR3 reads CSARDLRYGYTF.